The 14 T cell receptor beta chains below come from one sample, sequenced in a study of breast tumors, draining lymph nodes, adjacent tissues. The lymph nodes were axillary draining lymph nodes from breast cancer patients. MiXCR, run by TCRdb on the multiplex PCR reads, gives a single entry per CDR3 protein. The top ten clones hold more than 7% of a sample with fewer than 90,000 distinct CDR3 sequences, roughly 29% of them seen once. What was sequenced was axillary lymph node tissue. Receptors were obtained from a female donor with breast cancer. Some clones in this sample may be carry-over from other donors' samples.

This clonotype was detected a few times. This chain joins TRBV28 and TRBJ2-1, with D maybe TRBD2 (6 bases). CDR1 and CDR2 (germline): MDHEN, SYDVKM. The ends were cut back, 2 bases at V and 0 bases at J, with 8 bases in the middle. CDR3 length: 15 amino acids. The CDR3: CASSLLAPSYNEQFF. As DNA, the CDR3 is TGTGCCAGCAGTTTACTAGCGCCCTCCTACAATGAGCAGTTCTTC.

This clonotype has a count of ten or more. This rearrangement joins TRBV6-5 to TRBJ2-2, with 8 bases aligning to TRBD1. The V and J ends lost 6 bases and 4 bases, in that order; junction bases with no gene match: 7. In germline, CDR1 is MNHEY, CDR2 SVGAGI. The CDR3 runs 15 residues. CDR3 sequence: CASRPDRGGTGELFF. Written as DNA, the CDR3 is TGTGCCAGCAGACCCGACAGGGGAGGCACCGGGGAGCTGTTTTTT.

This clonotype appeared many times. The rearrangement uses TRBV12-3 or TRBV12-4 and TRBJ1-5, with D possibly matching TRBD1 (5 bases). Trimming left V 3 bases short and J 1 base short, with 7 bases between. The CDR3 is 14 residues long. CDR3 DNA: TGTGCCAGCAGTTTTAGGGGAAGCAATCAGCCCCAGCATTTT. The encoded protein is CASSFRGSNQPQHF.

This clonotype was seen only a few times. The chain links TRBV11-2 to TRBJ1-1; no clear D gene. Trimming took 6 bases from V and 2 from J, leaving 16 bases between them. Germline V gene sequence: CDR1 SGHAT, CDR2 FQNNGV. CDR3 length: 15 residues. The CDR3 region is CASRGSGLSNTEAFF. The DNA for the CDR3 is TGTGCCAGCAGAGGGTCAGGACTTTCCAACACTGAAGCTTTCTTT.

This clonotype occurred many times. The chain uses TRBV7-9 and TRBJ1-6; D may be TRBD1 (5 bases). The germline V and J ends were trimmed by 5 bases and 8 bases, with 16 bases remaining between them. CDR1 and CDR2 from the germline V gene are SEHNR and FQNEAQ (reference sequence). CDR3 size: 15 residues. The CDR3 protein is CASSAPDLGDSPLHF. The CDR3 bases are TGTGCCAGCAGCGCCCCCGACCTAGGGGATTCACCCCTCCACTTT.

Ten or more counts support this clonotype. The chain couples TRBV7-9 to TRBJ2-1; unclear D gene. V was cut by 1 base and J by 5 bases, with 9 bases left in between. In germline, CDR1 is SEHNR, CDR2 FQNEAQ (reference sequence). The CDR3 consists of 14 residues. The CDR3 DNA reads TGTGCCAGCAGCTTAGGTAAGCGAGACAATGAGCAGTTCTTC. Its translation is CASSLGKRDNEQFF.

V is TRBV5-6 and J is TRBJ1-1; D ambiguous. Per the germline V gene, CDR1 is SGHDT and CDR2 is YYEEEE. This CDR3 region has 15 residues. Trimming removed 2 bases at V and 0 bases at J, with 11 bases between. CDR3 amino acids: CASSFPGPLNTEAFF. Written as DNA, the CDR3 is TGTGCCAGCAGCTTCCCTGGGCCCCTGAACACTGAAGCTTTCTTT.

In regard to this clonotype: One end of the junction fails to match germline, which may point to a read error. The chain links TRBV29-1 to TRBJ1-3; possible D gene TRBD1, 5 bases. The germline gives CDR1 SQVTM, CDR2 ANQGSEA. The CDR3 covers 12 residues. The DNA for the CDR3 is TGCAGCGTCAGGGCCTCTGGAAACACCAAATGTTTT. Amino acids: CSVRASGNTKCF.

The table lists this clonotype with many counts. The V call is TRBV2, the J call TRBJ1-1, with TRBD1 matching over 9 bases. This CDR3 region has 14 residues. CDR1 is SNHLY, CDR2 FYNNEI, per germline. J gave up 5 bases and V 8 bases, and 9 bases lay outside the gene matches. The CDR3 sequence: CASSEIGQGTEAFF. The CDR3 bases are TGTGCCAGCTCTGAAATCGGACAGGGGACTGAAGCTTTCTTT.

Ten or more counts support this clonotype. The chain links TRBV9 to TRBJ2-7, with 16 bases lining up with TRBD2. Germline-derived CDR1 and CDR2 are SGDLS and YYNGEE. V gave up 4 bases and J gave up 6 bases; unmatched junction bases: 7. CDR3 length equals 16 residues. The CDR3 sequence: CASSKRGTSGRGEQYF. In DNA form, the CDR3 reads TGTGCCAGCAGCAAGAGGGGGACTAGCGGGAGGGGCGAGCAGTACTTC.

This clonotype was seen at least ten times. A single base separates this from a much larger clone, so it may be a read error. The chain combines TRBV19 with TRBJ1-5; D is ambiguous. V was pared by 2 bases and J by 6 bases, with 11 bases between. The germline CDR1 and CDR2 sequences are LNHDA and SQIVND (reference sequence). This CDR3 has 14 amino acids. Written as DNA, the CDR3 is TGTGCCAGTAGTATATCGCCCCGTGCTCAGCCCCAGCATTTT. This encodes CASSISPRAQPQHF.

This sequence joins TRBV24-1 and TRBJ2-1, with 13 nucleotides matching TRBD2. The V gene's germline CDR1 is KGHDR and CDR2 SFDVKD. CDR3 length equals 18 residues. V lost 4 bases and J lost 8; bases outside the gene matches: 13. This chain's CDR3 is CATSDPTLAGGPVDEQFF. In nucleotides, the CDR3 is TGTGCCACCAGTGACCCTACACTAGCGGGAGGGCCTGTTGATGAGCAGTTCTTC.

Points on this clonotype: Since a much larger clone is just one base distant, this may be a read error. V usage is TRBV7-2 and J usage is TRBJ2-1; D is undetermined. CDR1 and CDR2 from the germline V gene are SGHTA and FQGNSA. This CDR3 spans 15 amino acids. The CDR3 DNA reads TGTGCCAGCAGCTTAGGGCTAGTATCCTACAATGGGCAGTTCTTC. Protein sequence: CASSLGLVSYNGQFF.

The table lists this clonotype with many counts. V and J are TRBV14 and TRBJ1-2; D call uncertain. Germline lookup yields CDR1 SGHDN and CDR2 FVKESK. The V and J ends lost 1 base and 0 bases respectively, with 12 bases between them. This CDR3 is built from 16 residues. CDR3 sequence reads: CASSQAMSISNYGYTF. For the CDR3, the DNA is TGTGCCAGCAGCCAAGCGATGAGCATCTCTAACTATGGCTACACCTTC.